This T cell receptor beta chain was sequenced for a study of radiation and T cells in renal cell carcinoma. Study overall: Nephrectomy followed 15 Gy stereotactic body radiation by 4 weeks.

As to time point: blood 2 weeks post-SBRT. This sample's treatment: 15 Gy SBRT to primary tumor, nephrectomy 4 weeks later. This renal cell carcinoma was of the clear cell type. The CDR3 sequence is 15 residues long. Trimming removed 4 bases from V and 3 bases from J, with 17 bases in between. Germline CDR1 SGHRS, CDR2 YFSETQ. Note on this clone: Its antigen is undetermined.

Study-wide results and limits: Baseline intratumoral clonotype presence is unknown without pretreatment biopsies. In blood, top tumor clones expanded by 2 weeks, shrinking by 4.

Profiling relied on immunoSEQ multiplex PCR, and the TCRdb table lists in-frame clones only, not all of them. This sample has some 75,000 clones, with over 80% found just once. The specimen comprised blood, sampled from a patient whose treatment included radiotherapy and nephrectomy. This chain uses TRBV5-1 with TRBJ2-7; D might be TRBD1 or TRBD2, each matching 7 bases. This TCR derives from a man between 60 and 75 years old with renal cell carcinoma. The CDR3 DNA is TGCGCCAGCAGCACCGGGGGGACAGCATTCTACGAGCAGTACTTC. It translates to CASSTGGTAFYEQYF. The complete variable domain, with remaining parts taken from reference TRBV5-1 and TRBJ2-7, reads KAGVTQTPRYLIKTRGQQVTLSCSPISGHRSVSWYQQTPGQGLQFLFEYFSETQRNKGNFPGRFSGRQFSNSRSEMNVSTLELGDSALYLCASSTGGTAFYEQYFGPGTRLTVT.